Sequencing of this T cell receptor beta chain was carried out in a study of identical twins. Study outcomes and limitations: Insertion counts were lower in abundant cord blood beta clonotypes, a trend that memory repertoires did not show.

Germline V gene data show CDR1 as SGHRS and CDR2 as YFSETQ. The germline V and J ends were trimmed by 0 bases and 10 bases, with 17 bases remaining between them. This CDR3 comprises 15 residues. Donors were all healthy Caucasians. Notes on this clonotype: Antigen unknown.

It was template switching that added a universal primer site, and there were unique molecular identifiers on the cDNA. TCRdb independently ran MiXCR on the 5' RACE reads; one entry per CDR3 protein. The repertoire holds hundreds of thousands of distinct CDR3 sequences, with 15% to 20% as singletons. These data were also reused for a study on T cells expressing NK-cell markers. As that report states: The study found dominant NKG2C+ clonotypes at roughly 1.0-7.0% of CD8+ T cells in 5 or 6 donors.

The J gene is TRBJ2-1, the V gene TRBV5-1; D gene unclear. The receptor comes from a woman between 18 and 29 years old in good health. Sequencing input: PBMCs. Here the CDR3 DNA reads TGCGCCAGCAGCTTGGGCCGTGGAGCCCGTGAAGAGCAGTTCTTC. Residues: CASSLGRGAREEQFF.